This T cell receptor (beta chain) is drawn from a study of cytomegalovirus exposure and HLA in healthy donors. Study-wide results and limits: Reports credit the classifier with highly specific, highly sensitive diagnosis of cytomegalovirus status.

To note about this clone: Antigen specificity is unknown. At one boundary the junction diverges from the germline segment, which might be a read error.

Primers: 60 Vbeta forward and 13 Jbeta reverse. The data were produced by immunoSEQ multiplex PCR, yet TCRdb's version contains in-frame clones alone and is incomplete. This table has around 99,000 clones, under 90% appearing once. This TCR was recovered from a woman aged 25 to 39 in good health and CMV-seronegative. Sequencing was carried out using PBMCs.

CDR3: CASSLAGGQNTGELFF. CDR3 DNA sequence: TGTGCCAGCAGCCTAGCGGGAGGGCAGAACACCGGGGAGCTGTTTTTT. This chain connects TRBV7-8 to TRBJ2-2, with 12 bases identical to TRBD2. This CDR3 comprises 16 residues. Per the germline V gene, CDR1 is SGHVS and CDR2 is FQNEAQ.